This T cell receptor (beta chain) is drawn from a study of beta chain features in type 1 diabetes. The study reverse transcribed the entire isolated RNA, so it sequenced expressed TCRB transcripts. Method: immunoSEQ multiplex PCR; TCRdb's copy keeps in-frame clones and lacks some. The sample records 140,000 to 150,000 clones, around an eighth being singletons. The study, taken as a whole, reports: There was no resolution here of whether HLA type influences TCRB rearrangement. In all four CD4+ subsets, TCRB CDR3 length was significantly, moderately reduced in type 1 diabetes.

Points on this clone: Its specificity is unknown.

Germline V gene lookup returns CDR1 KGHSH and CDR2 LQKENI. V lost 8 bases to trimming and J lost 8 bases; unmatched junction nucleotides: 6. The CDR3 consists of 13 residues. The source of this sequence is a man younger than 35 with type 1 diabetes. J is TRBJ1-4 and V is TRBV18; TRBD1 matches 9 bases. The sample taken for sequencing was central memory CD4+ T cells from blood. The CDR3 sequence is CASAGQGKEKLFF. CDR3 nucleotide sequence: TGTGCCAGCGCGGGACAGGGAAAAGAAAAACTGTTTTTT.